These 9 T cell receptor beta chains share one sample of origin, sequenced in a study of blood T cell dynamics during melanoma immunotherapy. This table comes from immunoSEQ multiplex PCR, and its TCRdb copy is limited to in-frame clones, with some not included. The sample records roughly 10,000 clones, 70% to 90% being singletons. Time point defined: pre-treatment baseline. The specimen was blood, collected from a patient treated with checkpoint blockade. Receptor source: a human donor with melanoma.

This chain connects TRBV4-3 to TRBJ1-1, with 7 bases aligning to TRBD1. The CDR3 covers 14 residues. The germline CDR1 and CDR2 sequences are LGHNA and YSLEER. J was trimmed by 8 bases and V by 0 bases; bases with no gene match: 6. The CDR3 is CASSQEGGTDEAFF. The CDR3 nucleotides are TGCGCCAGCAGCCAAGAGGGCGGGACAGACGAAGCTTTCTTT.

The chain links TRBV10-2 to TRBJ2-1; D gene ambiguous. CDR1 and CDR2 (germline): WSHSY, SAAADI. V was cut by 2 bases and J by 2 bases, with 10 bases left in between. The CDR3 extends over 15 amino acids. The CDR3 is CASSEVRAPYNEQFF. The DNA of the CDR3 is TGCGCCAGCAGTGAGGTCCGGGCCCCCTACAATGAGCAGTTCTTC.

The count of this clone is one. J is TRBJ2-2 and V is TRBV7-3; no firm D call. From germline, CDR1 is SGHTA and CDR2 FQGTGA. This CDR3 comprises 12 residues. V lost 4 bases to trimming and J lost 4 bases, with 4 bases between them. CDR3 region: CASSSSTGELFF. CDR3 nucleotides: TGTGCCAGCAGCTCCAGCACCGGGGAGCTGTTTTTT.

The chain combines TRBV2 with TRBJ1-4, with D hard to call. The germline gives CDR1 SNHLY, CDR2 FYNNEI. This CDR3 has 16 amino acids. Trimming removed 2 bases from V and 0 bases from J, with 10 bases in between. DNA for the CDR3: TGTGCCAGCAGTGAACTAGGAGTTGCAACTAATGAAAAACTGTTTTTT. Protein sequence: CASSELGVATNEKLFF.

This chain's CDR3 is CASSPGGGAGYGYTF. CDR3 in DNA: TGTGCCAGTAGCCCCGGAGGGGGCGCAGGCTATGGCTACACCTTC. This rearrangement joins TRBV19 to TRBJ1-2, with 7 nucleotides matching TRBD1. The CDR3 consists of 15 residues. J gave up 4 bases and V 6 bases, and 11 bases lay outside the gene matches. Germline V gives CDR1 LNHDA, CDR2 SQIVND (reference sequence).

The chain employs TRBV7-9 and TRBJ2-7; 9 bases line up with TRBD1. Germline CDR1 and CDR2: SEHNR and FQNEAQ (reference sequence). The CDR3 totals 14 residues. Trimming at V came to 3 bases and at J to 2 bases, leaving 2 bases not matched to a gene. CDR3 nucleotide sequence: TGTGCCAGCAGCTTCGGGGACAGGGCCTACGAGCAGTACTTC. Translating gives CASSFGDRAYEQYF. The full variable domain, its missing parts supplied by reference TRBV7-9 and TRBJ2-7, is DTGVSQNPRHKITKRGQNVTFRCDPISEHNRLYWYRQTLGQGPEFLTYFQNEAQLEKSRLLSDRFSAERPKGSFSTLEIQRTEQGDSAMYLCASSFGDRAYEQYFGPGTRLTVT.

The rearrangement uses TRBV28 and TRBJ1-1; 12 bases line up with TRBD1. The V gene end was trimmed by 5 bases and the J gene end by 3 bases; junction bases not matched to a gene: 10. Germline assignment: CDR1 MDHEN and CDR2 SYDVKM. This CDR3 contains 17 residues. The DNA of the CDR3 is TGTGCCAGCAGTACCCGGGACAGGGGGCCCGTGGACACTGAAGCTTTCTTT. This encodes CASSTRDRGPVDTEAFF. The full variable domain, its missing parts supplied by reference TRBV28 and TRBJ1-1, is DVKVTQSSRYLVKRTGEKVFLECVQDMDHENMFWYRQDPGLGLRLIYFSYDVKMKEKGDIPEGYSVSREKKERFSLILESASTNQTSMYLCASSTRDRGPVDTEAFFGQGTRLTVV.

The V gene is TRBV28, the J gene TRBJ2-1; 15 bases are shared with TRBD2. This CDR3 has 17 residues. The junction had 8 bases not matched to a gene; V was cut back by 7 bases and J by 4 bases. CDR1 MDHEN and CDR2 SYDVKM come from the germline V gene. The CDR3 is CASKVGLAGGLYNEQFF. CDR3 nucleotides: TGTGCCAGCAAAGTGGGACTAGCGGGAGGCCTTTACAATGAGCAGTTCTTC.

The rearrangement links TRBV14 to TRBJ1-3; D is unclear. CDR3 size: 15 residues. V lost 0 bases to trimming and J lost 4 bases, with 10 bases between them. The germline gives CDR1 SGHDN, CDR2 FVKESK. This CDR3 reads CASSQDLPGGNTIYF. The CDR3 nucleotides are TGTGCCAGCAGCCAAGATCTTCCAGGAGGAAACACCATATATTTT.